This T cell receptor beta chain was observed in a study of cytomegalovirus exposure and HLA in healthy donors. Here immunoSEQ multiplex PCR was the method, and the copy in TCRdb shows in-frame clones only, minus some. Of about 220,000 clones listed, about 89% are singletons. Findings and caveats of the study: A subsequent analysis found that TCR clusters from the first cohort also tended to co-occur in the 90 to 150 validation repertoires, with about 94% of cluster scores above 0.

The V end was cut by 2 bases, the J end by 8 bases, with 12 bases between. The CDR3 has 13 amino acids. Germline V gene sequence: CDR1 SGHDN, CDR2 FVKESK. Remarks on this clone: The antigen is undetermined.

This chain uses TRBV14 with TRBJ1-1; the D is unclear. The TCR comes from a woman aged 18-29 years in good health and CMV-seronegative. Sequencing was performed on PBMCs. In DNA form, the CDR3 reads TGTGCCAGCAGCCAATTCTTGAGAGGGGAAGCTTTCTTT. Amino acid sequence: CASSQFLRGEAFF.